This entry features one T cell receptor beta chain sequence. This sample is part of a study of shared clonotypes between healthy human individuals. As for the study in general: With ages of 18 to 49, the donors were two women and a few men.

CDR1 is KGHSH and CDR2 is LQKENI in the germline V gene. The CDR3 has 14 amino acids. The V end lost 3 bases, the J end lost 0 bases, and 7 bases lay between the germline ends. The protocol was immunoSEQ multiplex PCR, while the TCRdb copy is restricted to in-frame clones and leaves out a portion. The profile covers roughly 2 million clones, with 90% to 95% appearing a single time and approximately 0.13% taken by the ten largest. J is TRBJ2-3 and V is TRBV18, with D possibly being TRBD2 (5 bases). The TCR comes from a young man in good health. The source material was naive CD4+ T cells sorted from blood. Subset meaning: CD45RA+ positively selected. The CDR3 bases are TGTGCCAGCTCACCGAGGGAAAGCACAGATACGCAGTATTTT. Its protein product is CASSPRESTDTQYF.